This T cell receptor (beta chain) is drawn from a study of cytomegalovirus exposure and HLA in healthy donors. General study findings and limits: Cytomegalovirus-associated TCR beta chains were listed, numbering some 150.

Using immunoSEQ multiplex PCR, the repertoire was profiled, and TCRdb retains in-frame clones only, with some absent. The sample has 150,000 to 180,000 clones, approximately 86% seen once. The donors formed part of the approximately 120-subject validation cohort, distinct from the approximately 630-subject first cohort. Concerning this clone: The antigen is not known.

The CDR3 sequence is 16 residues long. Germline assignment: CDR1 SGHAT and CDR2 FQDESV (reference sequence). Trimming took 6 bases from V and 2 from J, leaving 14 bases between them. The material sequenced was PBMCs. The chain combines TRBV11-1 with TRBJ2-6, with a possible D match to TRBD1 (6 bases). The source of this sequence is a man between 18 and 29 years old in good health and CMV-seropositive. The DNA for the CDR3 is TGTGCCAGCAGTCCACAGGGAGTTGCTGGGGCCAACGTCCTGACTTTC. It specifies CASSPQGVAGANVLTF. The complete variable domain, with remaining parts taken from reference TRBV11-1 and TRBJ2-6, reads EAEVAQSPRYKITEKSQAVAFWCDPISGHATLYWYRQILGQGPELLVQFQDESVVDDSQLPKDRFSAERLKGVDSTLKIQPAELGDSAMYLCASSPQGVAGANVLTFGAGSRLTVL.